This is a list of T cell receptor beta chains from one sample in a study of response to subunit inactivated influenza vaccine. TCRdb reanalysed the RT-PCR reads using MiXCR and keeps one entry per CDR3 protein. The sample consists of about 780,000 distinct CDR3 sequences, approximately 17% of them appearing once. Sequenced material: PBMCs from blood, taken more than 4 days after vaccination. Receptors originate from a man aged 45-65 years who received an inactivated influenza vaccine. Each CDR3 is given with its conserved first and last residue. A D gene is named only where the DNA matches it firmly. Not all rows give a size; the values are once, few, many and, for expanded clones, a class.

V gene	clone size	D gene	J gene	CDR3 DNA	CDR3 protein
TRBV2	-	TRBD1	TRBJ2-5	TGTGCCAGCGGAAAACAGGGGAGAGAGACCCAGTACTTC	CASGKQGRETQYF
TRBV21-1	few	-	TRBJ2-3	TGTGCCAGCCCGCCTCCTGAAGGGCCAGATACGCAGTATTTT	CASPPPEGPDTQYF
TRBV5-1	few	-	TRBJ2-3	TGCGCCAGCAGCCCGAACGGACAACTCCTCACAGATACGCAGTATTTT	CASSPNGQLLTDTQYF
TRBV25-1	few	TRBD1	TRBJ2-7	TGTGCCAGCAGGGGGACAGTGTTTAGTGACGAGCAGTACTTC	CASRGTVFSDEQYF
TRBV20-1	few	TRBD1	TRBJ2-1	TGCAGTGCTAGAAACCGGGACAGGGGGCTCTATGAGCAGTTCTTC	CSARNRDRGLYEQFF
TRBV24-1	once	-	TRBJ2-1	TGTGCCACCAGCGACCCGTCGGTGGCCGCCTACAATGAGCAGTTCTTC	CATSDPSVAAYNEQFF
TRBV30	-	-	TRBJ1-2	TGTGCCTGGAGTGTATATCCCGCCTCCTTACAAGGCTACACCTTC	CAWSVYPASLQGYTF
TRBV7-9	many	-	TRBJ2-2	TGTGCCAGCAGCTTGGACGGATACACCGGGGAGCTGTTTTTT	CASSLDGYTGELFF
TRBV20-1	-	TRBD1	TRBJ2-7	TGCAGTGCCGGGGACAGGGGGCGTAGCGAGCAGTACTTC	CSAGDRGRSEQYF
TRBV4-2	-	TRBD2	TRBJ2-5	TGTGCCAGCAGCCCAGAGATAGCGGGAGACCCGCAAGAGACCCAGTACTTC	CASSPEIAGDPQETQYF
TRBV5-1	few	TRBD2	TRBJ2-2	TGCGCCAGCAGCCCCGGCTTACTAGCGGGGAGCACCGGGGAGCTGTTTTTT	CASSPGLLAGSTGELFF
TRBV20-1	-	TRBD2	TRBJ2-2	TGCAGTGCTAGAGGAACTAGCGGCGTCGCCGGGGAGCTGTTTTTT	CSARGTSGVAGELFF
TRBV15	-	-	TRBJ1-2	TGTGCCACCAGCAGAGACAGGGTGAAGGGCTACACCTTC	CATSRDRVKGYTF
TRBV6-1	-	-	TRBJ2-3	TGTACCAGCAGTGAAGCGGTGATATTTAGCACAGATACGCAGTATTTT	CTSSEAVIFSTDTQYF
TRBV10-3	few	-	TRBJ1-1	TGTGCCACGCGGGAGAACACTGAAGCTTTCTTT	CATRENTEAFF
TRBV29-1	-	TRBD2	TRBJ2-3	TGCAGCGTTGGGGGACTAGCGGGAAATACGCAGTATTTT	CSVGGLAGNTQYF
TRBV6-5	many	-	TRBJ2-1	TGTGCCAGCAGTTACGTTTGGGGGGAAGCCTACAATGAGCAGTTCTTC	CASSYVWGEAYNEQFF
TRBV6-2/TRBV6-3	-	-	TRBJ2-3	TGTGCCAGCAGTTATGGTGAGGAGCAGTATTTT	CASSYGEEQYF
TRBV7-9	many	-	TRBJ2-7	TGTGCCAGCAGCTTAGGGGAAATCTACGAGCAGTACTTC	CASSLGEIYEQYF
TRBV29-1	few	-	TRBJ2-1	TGCAGCGTTGAAAATTCCGGACACAGCTCCTACAATGAGCAGTTCTTC	CSVENSGHSSYNEQFF
TRBV5-5	-	TRBD1	TRBJ2-3	TGTGCCAGCAGAACAGACAGGGTCCCAGATACGCAGTATTTT	CASRTDRVPDTQYF
TRBV20-1	many	-	TRBJ1-1	TGCAGTGCTAGCTCTGCGTCTCGGACTGAAGCTTTCTTT	CSASSASRTEAFF
TRBV24-1	-	TRBD1	TRBJ2-1	TGTGCCACCAGTGCGGGACAGGGGGTTGGCAATGAGCAGTTCTTC	CATSAGQGVGNEQFF
TRBV24-1	many	TRBD1	TRBJ2-7	TGTGCCACCCGGGACAGGGGGCGTCTCTACGAGCAGTACTTC	CATRDRGRLYEQYF
TRBV28	-	-	TRBJ2-2	TGTGCCAGCAGTTTACGGGGGGCGTCCGGGGAGCTGTTTTTT	CASSLRGASGELFF
TRBV4-1	-	TRBD2	TRBJ2-1	TGCGCCAGCAGCCAGAGGGAGGGTAGGGGACTAGCGGTTTCCTCCTACAATGAGCAGTTCTTC	CASSQREGRGLAVSSYNEQFF
TRBV20-1	-	-	TRBJ2-3	TGCAGTGCTAGAGATTGGCATGCCCCCGCAGATACGCAGTATTTT	CSARDWHAPADTQYF
TRBV7-9	-	-	TRBJ2-1	TGTGCCAGCAGCTTAGAGGCCGGGGATAAGTTCTTC	CASSLEAGDKFF
TRBV20-1	many	-	TRBJ1-5	TGCAGTGCCTTTTCGGTGGGGGGAAGGAGCAATCAGCCCCAGCATTTT	CSAFSVGGRSNQPQHF
TRBV11-2	many	-	TRBJ2-7	TGTGCCAGCAGCTTAGATATGGGCCCCTCCTACGAGCAGTACTTC	CASSLDMGPSYEQYF
TRBV29-1	few	-	TRBJ2-5	TGCAGCGTTGATTTACAAGGGGATGGGGAGACCCAGTACTTC	CSVDLQGDGETQYF
TRBV5-1	-	TRBD1	TRBJ2-5	TGCGCCAGCGGCCTGACACAGGGGAAGAAAGAGACCCAGTACTTC	CASGLTQGKKETQYF
TRBV5-1	-	-	TRBJ2-7	TGCGCCAGCAGCTTGACGGTGTTCGACGAGCAGTACTTC	CASSLTVFDEQYF
TRBV28	-	-	TRBJ2-3	TGTGCCAGCAGAAAACAGGGTAGGACAGATACGCAGTATTTT	CASRKQGRTDTQYF
TRBV12-3/TRBV12-4	-	-	TRBJ2-5	TGTGCCAGCAGTTTCTACGGAGGGGAGACCCAGTACTTC	CASSFYGGETQYF